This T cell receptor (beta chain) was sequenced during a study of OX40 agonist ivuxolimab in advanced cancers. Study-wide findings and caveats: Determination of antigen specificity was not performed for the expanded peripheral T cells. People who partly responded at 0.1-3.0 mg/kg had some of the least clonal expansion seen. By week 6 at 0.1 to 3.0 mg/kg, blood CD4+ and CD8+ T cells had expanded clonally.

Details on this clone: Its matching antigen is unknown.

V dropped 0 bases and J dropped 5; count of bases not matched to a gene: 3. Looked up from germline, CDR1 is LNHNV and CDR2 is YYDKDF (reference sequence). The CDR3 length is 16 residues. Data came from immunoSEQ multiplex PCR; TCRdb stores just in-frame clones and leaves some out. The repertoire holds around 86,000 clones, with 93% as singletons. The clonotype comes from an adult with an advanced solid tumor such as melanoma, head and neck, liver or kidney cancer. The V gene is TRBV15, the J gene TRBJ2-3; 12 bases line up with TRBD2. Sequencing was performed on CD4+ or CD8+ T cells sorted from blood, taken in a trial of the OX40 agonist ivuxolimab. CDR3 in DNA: TGTGCCACCAGCAGAGAGCTAGCGGGGGGGCAAGATACGCAGTATTTT. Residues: CATSRELAGGQDTQYF.